A single sample is the source of the 10 T cell receptor beta chains below, sequenced in a study of blood T cell repertoires in COVID-19 (dated by TCRdb to 2018 to 2020). Libraries came from the immunoSEQ multiplex PCR assay. TCRdb stores this immuneACCESS table with in-frame sequences only. Part of the clones is absent; in the studies checked, under half of the shortfall reflects unresolved V genes, and no reason is known for the rest. This sample gives 350,000 or so clones in total; around 90% of them show up just once. Of the sample, 5% to 8.5% is held by the ten largest clones. Sequencing was performed on peripheral blood. These receptors originate from a young man with active or convalescent COVID-19.

J is TRBJ2-3 and V is TRBV9, with unresolved D. The CDR3 length is 12 residues. Trimming stripped 6 bases from V and 6 bases from J, with 11 bases between. Germline CDR1 and CDR2: SGDLS and YYNGEE. The CDR3 loop reads CASNPLGDTQYF. As DNA, the CDR3 is TGTGCCAGCAACCCACTGGGCGATACGCAGTATTTT.

The V gene is TRBV2, the J gene TRBJ1-6; the D is unclear. The CDR3 covers 13 residues. With 2 bases removed from V and 6 bases from J, the gap between germline ends came to 5 bases. CDR1 is SNHLY, CDR2 FYNNEI, per germline. The CDR3, as DNA: TGTGCCAGCAGTGAATATGTTAATTCACCCCTCCACTTT. It translates to CASSEYVNSPLHF.

The chain links TRBV7-3 to TRBJ2-1; 7 bases are a match to TRBD1. J gave up 5 bases and V 4 bases, and 8 bases lay outside the gene matches. Germline V gene lookup returns CDR1 SGHTA and CDR2 FQGTGA. The CDR3 has 15 residues. The CDR3 here is CASSSTGEGHNEQFF. Written as DNA, the CDR3 is TGTGCCAGCAGCTCAACAGGGGAAGGACACAATGAGCAGTTCTTC.

The chain joins TRBV24-1 to TRBJ2-7; possible D gene TRBD1, 5 bases. The V and J ends lost 2 bases and 1 base respectively, with 5 bases between them. The CDR3 runs to 13 residues. Germline lookup yields CDR1 KGHDR and CDR2 SFDVKD. In nucleotides, the CDR3 is TGTGCCACCAGTGATTCAGGGTCCTACGAGCAGTACTTC. Encoded protein: CATSDSGSYEQYF.

J is TRBJ2-5 and V is TRBV24-1; 8 bases match TRBD1. V was clipped by 6 bases and J by 10 bases; unmatched bases: 3. CDR3 length: 11 amino acids. Germline assignment: CDR1 KGHDR and CDR2 SFDVKD. CDR3 bases: TGTGCCACCAGTCGGGACAGGATCCAGTACTTC. Protein sequence: CATSRDRIQYF.

The rearrangement links TRBV5-1 to TRBJ2-5; TRBD1 might be the D (6 bases). The CDR3 is made up of 14 amino acids. Germline V gene lookup returns CDR1 SGHRS and CDR2 YFSETQ. Trimming shortened V by 0 bases and J by 4 bases, and 10 bases separated the two germline ends. CDR3 bases: TGCGCCAGCAGCTTGGATGGGGGCCCAGAGACCCAGTACTTC. Translated: CASSLDGGPETQYF.

As DNA, the CDR3 is TGTGCCAGCAGCCCCGAAGAGGGGGCGACTGGTGGCTACACCTTC. This gives the protein CASSPEEGATGGYTF. The V call is TRBV11-3, the J call TRBJ1-2, with TRBD1 matching 7 bases. CDR1 is SGHNT and CDR2 is YENEEA in the germline V gene. The CDR3 is made up of 15 amino acids. V was clipped by 5 bases and J by 7 bases; unmatched bases: 13. Full variable domain (outside the CDR3, taken from reference TRBV11-3 and TRBJ1-2): EAGVVQSPRYKIIEKKQPVAFWCNPISGHNTLYWYLQNLGQGPELLIRYENEEAVDDSQLPKDRFSAERLKGVDSTLKIQPAELGDSAVYLCASSPEEGATGGYTFGSGTRLTVV.

DNA for the CDR3: TGTGCCAGCAGCCTCCGACAGGGGAACACTGAAGCTTTCTTT. It codes for CASSLRQGNTEAFF. This chain joins TRBV28 and TRBJ1-1; TRBD1 aligns across 7 bases. Germline V lookup: CDR1 MDHEN, CDR2 SYDVKM. This CDR3 is built from 14 residues. Losses at the gene ends were 6 bases for V and 1 base for J; bases not matched to a gene: 5.

V gene TRBV5-1 combines with J gene TRBJ1-1; perhaps TRBD1 as D (6 bases). The CDR3 runs to 14 residues. Germline CDR1 is SGHRS and CDR2 is YFSETQ. Deletions cut 7 bases from V and 4 bases from J, with 17 bases between. CDR3 region: CASHREQGFTEAFF. The CDR3 nucleotides are TGCGCCAGCCACCGAGAACAGGGATTCACTGAAGCTTTCTTT.

The rearrangement uses TRBV9 and TRBJ2-5, with TRBD1 identical over 8 bases. Germline trimming cut 2 bases from V and 1 base from J; bases unmatched to any gene: 1. The CDR3 extends over 14 amino acids. Germline V gene data show CDR1 as SGDLS and CDR2 as YYNGEE. CDR3 DNA sequence: TGTGCCAGCAGCGTGGGGACAGGCCAAGAGACCCAGTACTTC. Translation: CASSVGTGQETQYF.